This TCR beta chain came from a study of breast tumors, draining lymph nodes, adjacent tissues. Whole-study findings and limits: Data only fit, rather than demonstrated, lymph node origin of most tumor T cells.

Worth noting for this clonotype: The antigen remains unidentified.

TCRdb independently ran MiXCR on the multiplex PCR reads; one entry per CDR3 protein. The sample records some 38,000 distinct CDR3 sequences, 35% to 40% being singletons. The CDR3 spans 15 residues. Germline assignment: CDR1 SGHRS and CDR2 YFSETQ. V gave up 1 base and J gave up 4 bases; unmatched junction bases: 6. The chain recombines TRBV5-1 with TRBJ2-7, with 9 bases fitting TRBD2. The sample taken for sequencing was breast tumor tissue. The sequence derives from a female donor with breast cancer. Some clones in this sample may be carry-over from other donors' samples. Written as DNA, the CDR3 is TGCGCCAGCAGCTTGAGGCTAGCGGGAACTTACGAGCAGTACTTC. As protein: CASSLRLAGTYEQYF.